The sequence of this T cell receptor (beta chain) was determined in a study of human T cells and chemical hapten exposure. As to time point: pre-sensitization, week 0. The treatment: therapeutic diphenylcyclopropenone sensitization with weekly scalp DPC. Trimming cost V 2 bases and J 5 bases, with 16 bases left between them. The CDR3 sequence is 15 residues long. Germline assignment: CDR1 SGHRS and CDR2 YFSETQ. TCRdb re-derived calls from the RACE reads in MiXCR, one entry per CDR3 protein. The sample lists 300,000 to 450,000 distinct CDR3 sequences, around 5.5% occurring once. The chain carries TRBV5-1 and TRBJ1-1; the D gene is possibly TRBD1 (5 bases). The receptor comes from a woman between 18 and 30 years old with alopecia areata. Some clones in this sample may be carry-over from other donors' samples. Material: whole blood, obtained in connection with sensitization to the hapten diphenylcyclopropenone (DPC). This chain's CDR3 is CASSFGSGMGTEAFF. The CDR3 DNA reads as TGCGCCAGCAGCTTTGGTTCAGGGATGGGGACTGAAGCTTTCTTT.